Below are 23 T cell receptor beta chains sequenced from a single sample in a study of blood T cells in healthy people across ages. The second PCR ran about 6 to 11 cycles with a sample-barcoded 5' primer and J-beta primers. TCRdb independently ran MiXCR on the 5' RACE reads; one entry per CDR3 protein. Found here are 1,300,000 or so distinct CDR3 sequences, approximately 60% of them singletons; the top ten hold about 6.7%. The specimen was blood. Every receptor here comes from a man aged 18 to 29 in good health.

This chain joins TRBV4-1 and TRBJ2-7, with 8 bases aligning to TRBD2. CDR3 length: 12 amino acids. The germline gives CDR1 MGHRA, CDR2 YSYEKL. Losses at the gene ends were 4 bases for V and 9 bases for J; bases not matched to a gene: 5. The CDR3 region has the DNA TGCGCCAGCAGCCGGGACGGGACTAGGCAGTACTTC. This codes for CASSRDGTRQYF.

V and J are TRBV2 and TRBJ1-5; the match to TRBD1 covers 8 bases. CDR3 length equals 17 residues. V shed 5 bases and J 1 base; nucleotides not matched to a gene: 10. In germline, CDR1 is SNHLY, CDR2 FYNNEI. CDR3 bases: TGTGCCAGCAGTAAGGGGCCAGGGGGCGGGAGCAATCAGCCCCAGCATTTT. Translation: CASSKGPGGGSNQPQHF.

This chain connects TRBV29-1 to TRBJ2-1; a possible D gene is TRBD1 (5 bases). V dropped 0 bases and J dropped 8 bases, with 17 bases sitting between them. The germline gives CDR1 SQVTM, CDR2 ANQGSEA. The length of the CDR3 is 15 residues. The DNA for the CDR3 is TGCAGCGTTGAAGATTACCAGACAGTCAAAGATGAGCAGTTCTTC. This codes for CSVEDYQTVKDEQFF.

This clonotype showed up just a few times. This chain joins TRBV7-2 and TRBJ2-7; 8 bases match TRBD2. The germline V gene has CDR1 SGHTA and CDR2 FQGNSA. The CDR3 is 14 residues long. After removal of 4 bases from V and 2 bases from J, the junction contained 4 bases not matched to a gene. The CDR3 reads CASSSSGRPYEQYF. In DNA, the CDR3 is TGTGCCAGCAGCTCTAGCGGGCGCCCCTACGAGCAGTACTTC.

This chain joins TRBV2 and TRBJ2-7; 9 bases fit TRBD2. Trimming at V came to 1 base and at J to 3 bases, leaving 4 bases not matched to a gene. The CDR3 contains 15 residues. Germline CDR1 reads SNHLY; CDR2 reads FYNNEI. The DNA of the CDR3 is TGTGCCAGCAGTGAAGGGGCTAGCGGGGTCTACGAGCAGTACTTC. Amino acid sequence: CASSEGASGVYEQYF.

The chain employs TRBV6-5 and TRBJ2-7, with 9 bases lining up with TRBD1. CDR1 and CDR2 (germline): MNHEY, SVGAGI. The CDR3 runs 13 residues. Losses at the gene ends were 5 bases for V and 5 bases for J; bases not matched to a gene: 4. CDR3 sequence: CASSPGQGDEQYF. Here the CDR3 DNA reads TGTGCCAGCAGTCCGGGACAGGGCGACGAGCAGTACTTC.

This clonotype showed up just a few times. The rearrangement uses TRBV20-1 and TRBJ2-1, with D perhaps assigned TRBD1 or TRBD2 (5 bases each). The CDR3 has 13 residues. CDR1 is DFQATT, CDR2 SNEGSKA, per germline (reference sequence). V lost 6 bases and J lost 0, with 9 bases in between. The CDR3 here is CSAGASSYNEQFF. The CDR3 nucleotides read TGCAGTGCCGGGGCAAGCTCCTACAATGAGCAGTTCTTC.

The chain links TRBV29-1 to TRBJ2-3; 9 nucleotides align to TRBD1. V dropped 5 bases and J dropped 1; count of bases not matched to a gene: 1. There are 13 residues in the CDR3. Germline V gene sequence: CDR1 SQVTM, CDR2 ANQGSEA. CDR3 sequence: CSVTGGGTDTQYF. In nucleotides, the CDR3 is TGCAGCGTTACAGGGGGCGGCACAGATACGCAGTATTTT.

The J gene is TRBJ2-1, the V gene TRBV3-1; D may be TRBD2 (6 bases). CDR1 is LGHDT and CDR2 is YNNKEL in the germline V gene (reference sequence). The CDR3 runs to 17 residues. V was trimmed by 4 bases and J by 7 bases, leaving 23 bases between them. CDR3 protein: CASSLRPPRDWGNEQFF. CDR3 DNA: TGTGCCAGCAGCCTCAGGCCCCCACGGGACTGGGGAAATGAGCAGTTCTTC.

This rearrangement joins TRBV15 to TRBJ1-5, with D tentatively TRBD1 (6 bases). Germline-derived CDR1 and CDR2 are LNHNV and YYDKDF (reference sequence). V was pared by 4 bases and J by 8 bases, with 18 bases between. The CDR3 length is 15 residues. The chain's CDR3 is CATSTQGWSRKPQHF. As DNA, the CDR3 is TGTGCCACCAGCACACAGGGATGGTCAAGGAAGCCCCAGCATTTT.

This chain connects TRBV27 to TRBJ2-3, with 7 bases aligning to TRBD2. The CDR3 runs 13 residues. V shed 7 bases, J shed 5 bases, and the junction held 6 bases outside the gene matches. CDR1 MNHEY and CDR2 SMNVEV come from the germline V gene (reference sequence). The CDR3 spells CASIAGVGDTQYF. In DNA, the CDR3 is TGTGCCAGCATTGCGGGGGTGGGAGATACGCAGTATTTT.

This chain links TRBV9 with TRBJ2-3, with D possibly matching TRBD1 (5 bases). The ends were cut back, 3 bases at V and 0 bases at J, with 11 bases in the middle. The germline V gene encodes CDR1 SGDLS and CDR2 YYNGEE. This CDR3 contains 15 residues. The CDR3 here is CASSGLGPSTDTQYF. Written as DNA, the CDR3 is TGTGCCAGCAGCGGTCTGGGGCCCAGCACAGATACGCAGTATTTT.

This chain uses TRBV11-2 with TRBJ2-1; 8 bases agree with TRBD2. J was trimmed by 0 bases and V by 5 bases; bases with no gene match: 21. This CDR3 is built from 21 residues. Germline-derived CDR1 and CDR2 are SGHAT and FQNNGV. DNA for the CDR3: TGTGCCAGCAGCCCTCTTCCGGGACTAGTTTACCTTATGAGCTCCTACAATGAGCAGTTCTTC. It specifies CASSPLPGLVYLMSSYNEQFF.

The chain has TRBV28 and TRBJ1-1, with D unresolved. Germline V lookup: CDR1 MDHEN, CDR2 SYDVKM. The CDR3 length is 13 residues. The V and J ends lost 5 bases and 1 base respectively, with 8 bases between them. CDR3 in DNA: TGTGCCAGCAGTGCCCAGCCGAACACTGAAGCTTTCTTT. Its protein product is CASSAQPNTEAFF.

V is TRBV29-1 and J is TRBJ2-7; 10 nucleotides agree with TRBD1. Germline values: CDR1 SQVTM, CDR2 ANQGSEA. This CDR3 has 14 residues. The trim removed 4 bases at V and 6 bases at J, leaving 9 bases unmatched. This CDR3 is CSVAGQGVRFEQYF. For the CDR3, the DNA is TGCAGCGTTGCCGGACAGGGGGTACGATTCGAGCAGTACTTC.

The CDR3 DNA reads as TGCAGCGCCCGACAGGGGGGCGAGCAGTACTTC. Residues: CSARQGGEQYF. V is TRBV29-1 and J is TRBJ2-7; the match to TRBD1 covers 9 bases. J gave up 6 bases and V 7 bases, and 4 bases lay outside the gene matches. The germline V gene encodes CDR1 SQVTM and CDR2 ANQGSEA. There are 11 residues in the CDR3.

The V call is TRBV10-2, the J call TRBJ2-7, with D perhaps being TRBD1 or TRBD2 (5 bases each). The CDR3 has 13 amino acids. Germline V gives CDR1 WSHSY, CDR2 SAAADI. V lost 7 bases and J lost 1, with 11 bases in between. For the CDR3, the DNA is TGCGCCAGCACAGGGAGCAGGTCCTACGAGCAGTACTTC. It codes for CASTGSRSYEQYF.

On this clonotype itself: The conserved final phenylalanine or tryptophan is absent from the CDR3, which likely points to a read error. The chain uses TRBV6-2 or TRBV6-3 and TRBJ2-7; TRBD1 matches at 8 bases. The length of the CDR3 is 13 residues. The germline CDR1 and CDR2 sequences are MNHEY and SVGEGT. V dropped 6 bases and J dropped 3; count of bases not matched to a gene: 4. CDR3 nucleotide sequence: TGTGCCAGCAGAAGACAGGGGATCTACGAGCAGTACCTC. It codes for CASRRQGIYEQYL.

The chain recombines TRBV7-9 with TRBJ1-1; D gene uncertain. Trimming cost V 4 bases and J 0 bases, with 15 bases left between them. CDR1 is SEHNR, CDR2 FQNEAQ, per germline (reference sequence). The CDR3 has 16 residues. The DNA for the CDR3 is TGTGCCAGCAGCTCATACTCTACGGGTTTGAACACTGAAGCTTTCTTT. This encodes CASSSYSTGLNTEAFF.

The V call is TRBV20-1, the J call TRBJ2-1, with 7 bases lining up with TRBD2. The CDR3 spans 15 residues. V shed 0 bases, J shed 9 bases, and the junction held 11 bases outside the gene matches. The germline V gene has CDR1 DFQATT and CDR2 SNEGSKA (reference sequence). CDR3 amino acids: CSAREPTSLSGEQFF. The CDR3 DNA sequence: TGCAGTGCTAGAGAGCCGACTAGCTTGAGTGGTGAGCAGTTCTTC.

The chain joins TRBV10-3 to TRBJ2-5, with 10 nucleotides matching TRBD1. The CDR3 spans 15 residues. Germline V gene sequence: CDR1 ENHRY, CDR2 SYGVKD. The J segment lost 5 bases and the V segment lost 6 bases, leaving 9 bases of the junction unmatched. DNA of the CDR3: TGTGCCATCAGCCTCCGGGACAGGGGTTTGGAGACCCAGTACTTC. It translates to CAISLRDRGLETQYF.

The chain recombines TRBV20-1 with TRBJ2-1; 12 nucleotides line up with TRBD1. J gave up 2 bases and V 5 bases, and 4 bases lay outside the gene matches. CDR3 size: 15 residues. CDR1 and CDR2 from the germline V gene are DFQATT and SNEGSKA (reference sequence). CDR3: CSAPGQGAPYNEQFF. CDR3 sequence (DNA): TGCAGTGCTCCGGGACAGGGGGCCCCCTACAATGAGCAGTTCTTC.

The chain joins TRBV7-2 to TRBJ2-3; 10 nucleotides align to TRBD1. Per the germline V gene, CDR1 is SGHTA and CDR2 is FQGNSA. The CDR3 runs 16 residues. V dropped 1 base and J dropped 5; count of bases not matched to a gene: 6. The CDR3 is CASSLGGGTGVDTQYF. In nucleotides, the CDR3 is TGTGCCAGCAGCTTAGGAGGGGGGACAGGGGTAGATACGCAGTATTTT.